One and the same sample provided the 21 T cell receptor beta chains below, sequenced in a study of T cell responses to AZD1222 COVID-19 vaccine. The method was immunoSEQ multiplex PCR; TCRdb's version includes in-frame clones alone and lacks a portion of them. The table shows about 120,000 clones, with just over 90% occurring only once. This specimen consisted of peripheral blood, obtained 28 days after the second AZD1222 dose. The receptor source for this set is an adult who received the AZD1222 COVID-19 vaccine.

In nucleotides, the CDR3 is TGTGCCACCAGCGATGGGGTAAACACCGGGGAGCTGTTTTTT. Translating it yields CATSDGVNTGELFF. This chain connects TRBV15 to TRBJ2-2; no clear D gene. V was cut by 5 bases and J by 2 bases, with 9 bases left in between. CDR1 and CDR2 (germline): LNHNV, YYDKDF (reference sequence). The CDR3 extends over 14 amino acids.

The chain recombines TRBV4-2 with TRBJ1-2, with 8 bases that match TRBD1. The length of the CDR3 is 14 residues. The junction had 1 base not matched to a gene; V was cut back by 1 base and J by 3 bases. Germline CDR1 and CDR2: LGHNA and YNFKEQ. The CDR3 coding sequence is TGTGCCAGCAGCCAAGGGGGACAGGACTATGGCTACACCTTC. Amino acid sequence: CASSQGGQDYGYTF.

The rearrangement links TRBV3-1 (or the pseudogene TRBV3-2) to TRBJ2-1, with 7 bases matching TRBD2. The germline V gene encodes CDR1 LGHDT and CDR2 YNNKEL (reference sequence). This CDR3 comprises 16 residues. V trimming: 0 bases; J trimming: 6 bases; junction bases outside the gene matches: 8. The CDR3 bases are TGTGCCAGCAGCCAAGATGTCGGGGGGAGAAGCAATGAGCAGTTCTTC. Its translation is CASSQDVGGRSNEQFF.

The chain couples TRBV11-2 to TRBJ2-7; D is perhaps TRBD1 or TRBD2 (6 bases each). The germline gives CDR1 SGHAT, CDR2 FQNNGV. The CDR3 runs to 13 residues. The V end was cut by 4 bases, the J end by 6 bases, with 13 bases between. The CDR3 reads CASSSGGGSEQYF. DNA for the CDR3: TGTGCCAGCAGCTCCGGGGGCGGGTCCGAGCAGTACTTC. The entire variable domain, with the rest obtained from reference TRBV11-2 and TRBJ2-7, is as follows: EAGVAQSPRYKIIEKRQSVAFWCNPISGHATLYWYQQILGQGPKLLIQFQNNGVVDDSQLPKDRFSAERLKGVDSTLKIQPAKLEDSAVYLCASSSGGGSEQYFGPGTRLTVT.

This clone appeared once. The DNA of the CDR3 is TGCGCCAGCAGCTTGGTGGGGATCGAGCAGTACTTC. Translated: CASSLVGIEQYF. The gene calls are TRBV5-1 and TRBJ2-7; D is uncertain. This CDR3 has 12 amino acids. Germline lookup yields CDR1 SGHRS and CDR2 YFSETQ. V was trimmed by 0 bases and J by 6 bases, leaving 7 bases between them.

The DNA of the CDR3 is TGCGCCAGCAGCCAAGGGTATGGCGGGGAGCTGTTTTTT. Its protein product is CASSQGYGGELFF. The chain carries TRBV4-3 and TRBJ2-2; no reliable D call. The germline V gene encodes CDR1 LGHNA and CDR2 YSLEER. The CDR3 length is 13 residues. V lost 1 base and J 7 bases, leaving 7 bases between the germline ends.

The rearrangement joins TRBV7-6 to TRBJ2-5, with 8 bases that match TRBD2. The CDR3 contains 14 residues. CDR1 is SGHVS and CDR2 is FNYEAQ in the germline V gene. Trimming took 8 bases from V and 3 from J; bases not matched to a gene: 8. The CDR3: CASLEGAGEETQYF. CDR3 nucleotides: TGTGCCAGCCTGGAGGGAGCGGGGGAAGAGACCCAGTACTTC.

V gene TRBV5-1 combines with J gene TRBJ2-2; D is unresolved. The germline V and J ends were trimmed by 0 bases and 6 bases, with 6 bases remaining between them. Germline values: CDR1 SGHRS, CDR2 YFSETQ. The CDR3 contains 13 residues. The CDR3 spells CASSLDGPGELFF. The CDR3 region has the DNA TGCGCCAGCAGCTTGGACGGGCCCGGGGAGCTGTTTTTT. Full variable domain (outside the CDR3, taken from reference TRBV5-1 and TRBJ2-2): KAGVTQTPRYLIKTRGQQVTLSCSPISGHRSVSWYQQTPGQGLQFLFEYFSETQRNKGNFPGRFSGRQFSNSRSEMNVSTLELGDSALYLCASSLDGPGELFFGEGSRLTVL.

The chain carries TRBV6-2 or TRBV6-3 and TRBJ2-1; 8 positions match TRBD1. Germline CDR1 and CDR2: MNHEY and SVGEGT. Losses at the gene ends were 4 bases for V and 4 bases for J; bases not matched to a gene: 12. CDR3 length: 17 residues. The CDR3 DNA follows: TGTGCCAGCAGTTGGGGGCTACGTAGACAGGGGTACAATGAGCAGTTCTTC. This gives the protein CASSWGLRRQGYNEQFF.

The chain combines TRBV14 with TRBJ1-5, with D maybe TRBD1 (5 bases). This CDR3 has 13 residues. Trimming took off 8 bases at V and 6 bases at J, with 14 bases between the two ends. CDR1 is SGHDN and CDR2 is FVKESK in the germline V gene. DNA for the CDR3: TGTGCCAGCGGGCTCGTAAGGGGTCAGCCCCAGCATTTT. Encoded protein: CASGLVRGQPQHF.

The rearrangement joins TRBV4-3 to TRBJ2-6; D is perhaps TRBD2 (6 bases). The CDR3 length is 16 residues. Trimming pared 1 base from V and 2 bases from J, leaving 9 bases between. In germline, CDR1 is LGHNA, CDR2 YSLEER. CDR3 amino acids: CASSQAEGTGANVLTF. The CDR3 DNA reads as TGCGCCAGCAGCCAAGCGGAGGGGACTGGGGCCAACGTCCTGACTTTC.

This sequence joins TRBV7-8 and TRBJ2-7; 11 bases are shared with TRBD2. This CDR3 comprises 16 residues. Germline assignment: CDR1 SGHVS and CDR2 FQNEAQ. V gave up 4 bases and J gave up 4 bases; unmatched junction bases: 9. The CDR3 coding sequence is TGTGCCAGCAGCTCTAACCCACTAGCGGGGGAGTACGAGCAGTACTTC. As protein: CASSSNPLAGEYEQYF.

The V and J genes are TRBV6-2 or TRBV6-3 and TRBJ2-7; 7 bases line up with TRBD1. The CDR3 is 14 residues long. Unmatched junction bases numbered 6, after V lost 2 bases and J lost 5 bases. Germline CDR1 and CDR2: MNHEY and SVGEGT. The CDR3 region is CASSYGQVKNEQYF. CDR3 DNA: TGTGCCAGCAGTTACGGACAGGTAAAAAACGAGCAGTACTTC.

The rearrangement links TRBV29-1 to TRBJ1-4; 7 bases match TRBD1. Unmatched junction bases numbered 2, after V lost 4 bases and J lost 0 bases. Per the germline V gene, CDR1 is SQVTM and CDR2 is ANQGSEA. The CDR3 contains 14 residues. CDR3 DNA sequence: TGCAGCGTTGGCGGGACAGCAACTAATGAAAAACTGTTTTTT. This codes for CSVGGTATNEKLFF.

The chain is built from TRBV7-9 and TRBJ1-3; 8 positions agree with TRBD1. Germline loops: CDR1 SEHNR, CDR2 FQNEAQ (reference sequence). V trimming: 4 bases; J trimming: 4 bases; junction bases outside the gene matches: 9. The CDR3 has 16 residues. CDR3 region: CASSSLAGGAGNTIYF. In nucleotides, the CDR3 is TGTGCCAGCAGCTCTCTGGCAGGGGGCGCCGGAAACACCATATATTTT.

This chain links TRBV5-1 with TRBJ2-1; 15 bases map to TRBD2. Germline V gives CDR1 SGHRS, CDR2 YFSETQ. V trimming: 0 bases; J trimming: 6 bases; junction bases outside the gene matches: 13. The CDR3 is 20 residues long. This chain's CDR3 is CASSLVGGLAGGSNLNEQFF. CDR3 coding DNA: TGCGCCAGCAGCTTGGTGGGAGGACTAGCGGGAGGGTCCAACCTCAATGAGCAGTTCTTC.

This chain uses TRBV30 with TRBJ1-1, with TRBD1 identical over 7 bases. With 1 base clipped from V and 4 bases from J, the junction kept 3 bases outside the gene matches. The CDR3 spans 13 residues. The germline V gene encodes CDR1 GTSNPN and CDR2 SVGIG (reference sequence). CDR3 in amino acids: CAWSGQGGTEAFF. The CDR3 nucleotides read TGTGCCTGGAGTGGACAGGGTGGCACTGAAGCTTTCTTT.

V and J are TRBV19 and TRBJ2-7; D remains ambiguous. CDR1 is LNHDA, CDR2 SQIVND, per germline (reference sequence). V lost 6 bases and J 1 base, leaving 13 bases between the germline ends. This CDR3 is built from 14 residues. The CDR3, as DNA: TGTGCCAGTAGGCTCCGGACGGAATCCTACGAGCAGTACTTC. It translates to CASRLRTESYEQYF.

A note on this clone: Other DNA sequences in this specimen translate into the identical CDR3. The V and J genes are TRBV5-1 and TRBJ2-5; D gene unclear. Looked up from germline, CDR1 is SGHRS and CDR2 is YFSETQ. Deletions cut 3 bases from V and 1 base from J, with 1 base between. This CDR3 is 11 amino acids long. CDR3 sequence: CASSSQETQYF. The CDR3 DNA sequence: TGCGCCAGCAGCTCCCAAGAGACCCAGTACTTC.

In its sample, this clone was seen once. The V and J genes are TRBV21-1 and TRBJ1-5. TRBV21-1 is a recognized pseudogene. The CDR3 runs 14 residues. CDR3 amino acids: CASSKPARYQPQHF. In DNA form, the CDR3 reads TGTGCCAGCAGCAAACCGGCACGTTATCAGCCCCAGCATTTT.

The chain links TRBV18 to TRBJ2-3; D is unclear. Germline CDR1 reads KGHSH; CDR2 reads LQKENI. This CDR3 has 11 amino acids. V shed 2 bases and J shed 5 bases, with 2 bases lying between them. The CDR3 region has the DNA TGTGCCAGCTCACCAGAAGATACGCAGTATTTT. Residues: CASSPEDTQYF.